The following is a T cell receptor beta chain sequence with its context. This clone has just one count. Its specific antigen is unknown. No clone much larger than this one lies a single base away; base qualities are absent. The sample belongs to a study of T cell responses to AZD1222 COVID-19 vaccine (dated by TCRdb to 2020 to 2022). For context, the study as a whole: AZD1222 recipients with second doses at about 4 weeks or about 12 weeks were pooled, because spike-specific TCR depth and breadth did not differ between schedules. TCR sequencing was performed for about 240 trial participants, of whom some 200 were given two doses of AZD1222 and approximately 26 were given two doses of MenACWY control vaccine. Enrollment into the trials was organized by age into subgroups of 18-55, 56-69 and 70-plus years, and those subgroups contained approximately 160, 26 and 62 TCR-sequenced participants, respectively.

The CDR3 regions of human TCRbeta chains were analyzed by immunosequencing. The authors' analysis ran thus. TCRs in the repertoires were matched against a reference library of SARS-CoV-2-specific TCRs that had been generated with the MIRA antigen-specificity platform. Breadth was defined as the fraction of unique TCRs that were SARS-CoV-2-associated. Depth was defined as the fraction of total T cells that were SARS-CoV-2-associated. Each spike-specific TCR was assigned to its reactive spike region and to a CD4 or CD8 class using the MIRA data. Log10-transformed breadth and depth values were compared by one-way ANOVA with Sidak's multiple comparisons tests. The immuneACCESS repertoire file appears here via TCRdb, limited to in-frame rearrangements. These files lack a portion of the clones; in checked studies, under half of the deficit traces to unresolved V genes, and the cause of the others is not known. The DNA gave D and trimming, while V, J and clone size come from that table. The sample table shows tens of thousands of clones, and about 88% are seen once. The ten largest clones represent approximately 3% of the sample.

This sample's time point label indicates: baseline before first vaccination. Vaccinee samples came from UK trials COV001 and COV002, including a single-blind randomized controlled phase 2/3 trial of AZD1222 (ChAdOx1 nCoV-19) in healthy adults. Trial participant PBMC samples were collected at day 0 and day 28 after the second dose for TCRbeta chain sequencing. The germline V gene provides CDR1 SGHTA and CDR2 FQGNSA. Trimming removed 0 bases from V and 5 bases from J; the gene matches leave 12 bases unexplained. Including the terminal cysteine and phenylalanine, the CDR3 comprises 18 residues. The retained sequence is limited to the CDR3, 54 bases, with the frame set at the first base. The research as a whole found: Conclusions about previously exposed vaccinees were limited because only 5 or 6 AZD1222 recipients were SARS-CoV-2 seropositive at baseline. Participants were mostly white British and included more females than males, and it was suggested by the authors that clonal diversity may have been underestimated. CD4 TCRs associated with the vaccine covered the entire spike protein, and the dominant responses were in regions 160-218 and 743-854. Epitopes outside the regions mutated in the B.1.351 and B.1.1.7 variants were reportedly recognized by nearly half of the unique spike-specific TCRs. The 56-69-year group was small, and its depth increase did not reach significance, likely because of low power. A significant rise in spike-specific TCR breadth and depth was observed after two AZD1222 doses relative to day 0 and relative to MenACWY recipients. No day 14 peak-response samples were available, so repertoires were characterized only after the peak T cell response.

This TCR was sampled from an adult in good health. The chain is encoded by TRBV7-2 joined to TRBJ1-4; 7 central nucleotides agree with TRBD1. The sequenced sample was peripheral blood, obtained on day 0 of AZD1222 vaccination. The DNA reads as follows: TGTGCCAGCAGCTTAGCCAACAGGGGCCGCCCCAGCAATGAAAAACTGTTTTTT. Its product reads: CASSLANRGRPSNEKLFF.